This TCR beta chain was sequenced in a study of T cell responses to AZD1222 COVID-19 vaccine (dated by TCRdb to 2020 to 2023). Regarding the study in general: Because spike-specific TCR depth and breadth did not differ between the two schedules, AZD1222 recipients who got a second dose at roughly 4 weeks were pooled with those who got a second dose at roughly 12 weeks. A total of just over 230 trial participants underwent TCR sequencing, of whom about 210 had received two doses of AZD1222 and around 25 had received two doses of the MenACWY control vaccine. Trial participants were enrolled by age into subgroups of 18-55, 56-69 and 70-plus years, and roughly 150, 30 and 60 TCR-sequenced participants, respectively, were included in these subgroups.

CDR1 and CDR2, per the germline V gene, are KGHDR and SFDVKD. V trim: 3 bases; J trim: 5 bases; unmatched bases: 5. CDR3 length: 15 amino acids, cysteine to phenylalanine. Only CDR3 DNA remains: 45 bases, in frame from the first base. The CDR3 regions of human TCRbeta chains were analyzed by immunosequencing. The study's processing was this. Repertoire TCRs were matched against a reference library of SARS-CoV-2-specific TCRs generated with the MIRA antigen-specificity platform. Breadth was defined as the fraction of unique TCRs that were SARS-CoV-2-associated, and depth was defined as the fraction of total T cells that were SARS-CoV-2-associated. Each spike-specific TCR was assigned to its reactive spike region and to a CD4 or CD8 class using the MIRA data. Log10-transformed breadth and depth values were compared by one-way ANOVA with Sidak's multiple comparisons tests. This is the immuneACCESS table as TCRdb keeps it, with only in-frame sequences that have V and J called. A part of the clones is gone; compared with another copy, unresolved V genes explain less than half, and the rest is unexplained. That table supplies the V and J calls and clone size; D and trimming were determined from the DNA. The sample yields 150,000 to 180,000 clones; roughly 90% were counted once. The ten top clones hold under 20% of the sample.

Notes on this clone: Which antigen it targets is not known. The input lacks base qualities; no much larger clone sits a single base away.

Overall study outcomes, separate from this receptor: Only 5 to 7 AZD1222 recipients were SARS-CoV-2 seropositive at baseline, limiting conclusions about previously exposed vaccinees. Reportedly, almost half of the unique spike-specific TCRs recognized epitopes lying outside the regions that are mutated in the B.1.351 and B.1.1.7 variants. Most participants were white British and females outnumbered males, and the authors suggested that clonal diversity may have been underestimated. A significant rise in spike-specific TCR breadth and depth was observed after two AZD1222 doses relative to day 0 and relative to MenACWY recipients. No day 14 peak-response samples were available, so repertoires were characterized only after the peak T cell response. The vaccine-associated CD4 TCRs covered the entire spike protein, and the dominant responses fell in regions 160-218 and 743-854. The 56-69-year group was small, and its depth increase did not reach significance, likely because of low power.

What the time point label conveys for this sample: baseline before first vaccination. Vaccinee samples came from UK trials COV001 and COV002, including a single-blind randomized controlled phase 2/3 trial of AZD1222 (ChAdOx1 nCoV-19) in healthy adults. For TCRbeta chain sequencing, PBMC samples were collected from trial participants at day 0 and at day 28 after the second dose. The sequence derives from an adult in good health. The sample consisted of peripheral blood, taken on day 0 of AZD1222 vaccination. The chain is encoded by TRBV24-1 joined to TRBJ1-4, and 7 junctional nucleotides match TRBD1. DNA sequence: TGTGCCACCAGTGATGCCGGGACAGAGAATGAAAAACTGTTTTTT. Translated, it reads CATSDAGTENEKLFF.